This T cell receptor (beta chain) is drawn from a study of T cells in localized non-small cell lung cancer. Study results and limitations: Median around 56 top-100 tumor clones were shared with paired adjacent lung. Uninvolved neighboring lung showed the greatest T cell clonality, exceeding tumor.

This table comes from immunoSEQ multiplex PCR, and its TCRdb copy is limited to in-frame clones, with some not included. Among approximately 83,000 clones listed, 88% were seen once. Comments on this clone: No antigen is known for it.

This CDR3 contains 15 residues. Trimming removed 6 bases at V and 4 bases at J, with 18 bases between. Looked up from germline, CDR1 is LNHDA and CDR2 is SQIVND (reference sequence). This chain links TRBV19 with TRBJ1-2; D gene ambiguous. This sequence was found in a woman between 40 and 69 years old with stage I squamous cell lung carcinoma. The starting material was peripheral blood, obtained before any cancer treatment. The CDR3 DNA reads TGTGCCAGTAGACCGAAGACGGCGACCAGCTATGGCTACACCTTC. Translated: CASRPKTATSYGYTF.